A single sample is the source of the 20 T cell receptor beta chains below, sequenced in a study of OX40 agonist ivuxolimab in advanced cancers. The repertoire was sequenced with immunoSEQ multiplex PCR; TCRdb's copy has only in-frame clones and lacks some. The table shows about 79,000 clones, with 85% to 95% occurring only once. The sample was CD4+ or CD8+ T cells sorted from blood, taken in a trial of the OX40 agonist ivuxolimab. The receptor set was obtained from an adult with an advanced solid tumor such as melanoma, head and neck, liver or kidney cancer.

The chain recombines TRBV7-8 with TRBJ2-7, with 10 bases identical to TRBD2. The CDR3 has 14 residues. The V segment lost 3 bases and the J segment 12 bases; nucleotides outside the gene matches: 11. CDR1 SGHVS and CDR2 FQNEAQ come from the germline V gene. CDR3 amino acids: CASSFLAGDHQWYF. The DNA for the CDR3 is TGTGCCAGCAGCTTTCTAGCGGGGGACCACCAGTGGTACTTC.

Details on this clone: Other nucleotide sequences from this sample produce the same CDR3. The chain carries TRBV11-3 and TRBJ2-2, with D hard to call. The germline CDR1 and CDR2 sequences are SGHNT and YENEEA. The CDR3 is 12 amino acids. V was pared by 1 base and J by 4 bases, with 1 base between. The CDR3 here is CASSLGTGELFF. The CDR3 nucleotides are TGTGCCAGCAGCTTAGGCACCGGGGAGCTGTTTTTT.

This clone was recorded once. The chain couples TRBV4-1 to TRBJ1-1, with unresolved D. The CDR3 runs 14 residues. Germline V gene sequence: CDR1 MGHRA, CDR2 YSYEKL. Deletions cut 2 bases from V and 4 bases from J, with 11 bases between. The CDR3 nucleotides are TGCGCCAGCAGCCAATTAGGATTTTTCACTGAAGCTTTCTTT. It yields the protein CASSQLGFFTEAFF.

To note about this clone: The same CDR3 arises from other DNA sequences in this sample as well. The chain is built from TRBV9 and TRBJ2-7; no firm D call. The CDR3 spans 13 residues. Deletions cut 0 bases from V and 0 bases from J, with 4 bases between. The germline V gene has CDR1 SGDLS and CDR2 YYNGEE. CDR3 bases: TGTGCCAGCAGCGTAGGAAGCTCCTACGAGCAGTACTTC. It encodes CASSVGSSYEQYF. The variable domain in full, with the rest retrieved from reference TRBV9 and TRBJ2-7, is DSGVTQTPKHLITATGQRVTLRCSPRSGDLSVYWYQQSLDQGLQFLIQYYNGEERAKGNILERFSAQQFPDLHSELNLSSLELGDSALYFCASSVGSSYEQYFGPGTRLTVT.

The rearrangement joins TRBV10-2 to TRBJ1-2, with 9 nucleotides matching TRBD1. There are 14 residues in the CDR3. Per the germline V gene, CDR1 is WSHSY and CDR2 is SAAADI. The ends lost 7 bases at V and 5 bases at J; junction bases unmatched: 8. Written as DNA, the CDR3 is TGCGCCAGCAAACAACAGGGGGCGCTTTATGGCTACACCTTC. It specifies CASKQQGALYGYTF.

This chain uses TRBV29-1 with TRBJ2-6, with D perhaps matching TRBD1 (5 bases). The CDR3 contains 15 residues. Trimming removed 7 bases at V and 2 bases at J, with 15 bases between. Germline values: CDR1 SQVTM, CDR2 ANQGSEA. CDR3 coding DNA: TGCAGCGGGATAACAGGTTCCCCTGGGGCCAACGTCCTGACTTTC. It codes for CSGITGSPGANVLTF.

The chain employs TRBV7-6 and TRBJ2-1; possibly TRBD2 for D (5 bases). The length of the CDR3 is 15 residues. V was pared by 1 base and J by 3 bases, with 10 bases between. Germline V lookup: CDR1 SGHVS, CDR2 FNYEAQ. CDR3 sequence reads: CASSLVAGNYNEQFF. The CDR3, as DNA: TGTGCCAGCAGCTTAGTGGCGGGTAACTACAATGAGCAGTTCTTC.

V and J are TRBV5-1 and TRBJ1-1; D remains unclear. V lost 2 bases, J lost 2 bases, and 13 bases lay in between. This CDR3 region has 15 residues. The germline V gene encodes CDR1 SGHRS and CDR2 YFSETQ. CDR3 sequence reads: CASSFYGNLNTEAFF. CDR3 DNA sequence: TGCGCCAGCAGCTTCTACGGGAATCTCAACACTGAAGCTTTCTTT.

The DNA of the CDR3 is TGTGCCAGCAGCCAATTTACGGGGACCAATCAGCCCCAGCATTTT. Translation gives CASSQFTGTNQPQHF. The rearrangement links TRBV16 to TRBJ1-5; D is perhaps TRBD1 (5 bases). The germline CDR1 and CDR2 sequences are KGHSY and FQNENV. This CDR3 is 15 amino acids long. V lost 1 base and J lost 3, with 10 bases in between.

V and J are TRBV19 and TRBJ2-7; D possibly matches TRBD1 or TRBD2 (5 bases each). This CDR3 region has 13 residues. V shed 3 bases and J shed 0 bases, with 6 bases lying between them. Germline V gene lookup returns CDR1 LNHDA and CDR2 SQIVND (reference sequence). The DNA for the CDR3 is TGTGCCAGTAGTATGGGGGTCTCCTACGAGCAGTACTTC. Amino acids: CASSMGVSYEQYF.

The table lists this clone with a count of one. The rearrangement joins TRBV2 to TRBJ1-1; no clear D gene. Germline values: CDR1 SNHLY, CDR2 FYNNEI. The V and J ends lost 2 bases and 3 bases respectively, with 13 bases between them. The CDR3 sequence is 15 residues long. The CDR3 coding sequence is TGTGCCAGCAGTGAATCAGGCCTCCCGGACACTGAAGCTTTCTTT. Translation: CASSESGLPDTEAFF.

V is TRBV7-6 and J is TRBJ2-7; D ambiguous. The CDR3 spans 14 residues. Trimming took off 5 bases at V and 4 bases at J, with 15 bases between the two ends. In germline, CDR1 is SGHVS, CDR2 FNYEAQ. The CDR3 loop is CASSPPDSHYEQYF. The CDR3 nucleotides are TGTGCCAGCAGCCCGCCCGACTCGCATTACGAGCAGTACTTC.

The rearrangement joins TRBV19 to TRBJ2-7; 8 nucleotides match TRBD2. This CDR3 has 17 residues. Germline assignment: CDR1 LNHDA and CDR2 SQIVND (reference sequence). The trim removed 5 bases at V and 0 bases at J, leaving 12 bases unmatched. CDR3 DNA sequence: TGTGCCAGTAGTGGCCCCAGCGGGAGTTCCCTCTCCTACGAGCAGTACTTC. It specifies CASSGPSGSSLSYEQYF.

This sequence joins TRBV6-6 and TRBJ1-5; the D gene is possibly TRBD1 (6 bases). V was clipped by 7 bases and J by 2 bases, with 18 bases between them. Germline V lookup: CDR1 MNHNY, CDR2 SVGAGI (reference sequence). CDR3 length: 16 amino acids. CDR3 in DNA: TGTGCCAGCACCTCGGACGGGGGCGGCGGCAATCAGCCCCAGCATTTT. As protein: CASTSDGGGGNQPQHF.

The chain links TRBV9 to TRBJ2-5, with 8 bases aligning to TRBD2. V lost 4 bases and J lost 5; bases outside the gene matches: 7. The V gene's germline CDR1 is SGDLS and CDR2 YYNGEE. This CDR3 has 14 amino acids. CDR3 bases: TGTGCCAGCAGCATTAGCGGGGTTGGGGAGACCCAGTACTTC. Protein: CASSISGVGETQYF.

V usage is TRBV9 and J usage is TRBJ2-1; D remains unclear. The germline gives CDR1 SGDLS, CDR2 YYNGEE. Trimming shortened V by 0 bases and J by 9 bases, and 16 bases separated the two germline ends. The CDR3 covers 15 residues. The DNA for the CDR3 is TGTGCCAGCAGCGTAGTATCATCTGGGCTCAGTGAGCAGTTCTTC. Translating it yields CASSVVSSGLSEQFF.

About this clone itself: The same CDR3 arises from other DNA sequences in this sample as well. The rearrangement joins TRBV5-1 to TRBJ2-1, with 11 positions matching TRBD2. The CDR3 contains 15 residues. Germline V CDR1 and CDR2: SGHRS, YFSETQ. V lost 1 base and J lost 4; bases outside the gene matches: 1. The CDR3 nucleotides are TGCGCCAGCAGCTTGACTAGCGGGGGATACAATGAGCAGTTCTTC. Its protein product is CASSLTSGGYNEQFF. The variable domain in full, with the rest retrieved from reference TRBV5-1 and TRBJ2-1, is KAGVTQTPRYLIKTRGQQVTLSCSPISGHRSVSWYQQTPGQGLQFLFEYFSETQRNKGNFPGRFSGRQFSNSRSEMNVSTLELGDSALYLCASSLTSGGYNEQFFGPGTRLTVL.

The chain carries TRBV5-1 and TRBJ2-7; D not resolved. Germline CDR1 and CDR2: SGHRS and YFSETQ. The CDR3 extends over 15 amino acids. Trimming stripped 0 bases from V and 6 bases from J, with 16 bases between. The CDR3 loop is CASSLEVNPQVEQYF. In nucleotides, the CDR3 is TGCGCCAGCAGCTTGGAGGTGAACCCCCAGGTCGAGCAGTACTTC.

The V call is TRBV7-6, the J call TRBJ1-1, with D hard to call. V was shortened by 5 bases and J by 0 bases, with 10 bases between the two germline ends. CDR1 and CDR2 (germline): SGHVS, FNYEAQ. The CDR3 runs to 14 residues. CDR3 sequence reads: CASSPGGMNTEAFF. The CDR3 DNA reads TGTGCCAGCAGCCCCGGAGGGATGAACACTGAAGCTTTCTTT.

This chain connects TRBV30 to TRBJ2-5; 9 nucleotides line up with TRBD1. From germline, CDR1 is GTSNPN and CDR2 SVGIG (reference sequence). This CDR3 is built from 15 residues. The ends lost 2 bases at V and 4 bases at J; junction bases unmatched: 8. CDR3 loop: CAWSQTGQGIETQYF. The DNA of the CDR3 is TGTGCCTGGAGTCAGACAGGACAGGGGATAGAGACCCAGTACTTC.